One sample yielded the 11 T cell receptor beta chains listed below, sequenced in a study of CD8 T cells in Susac syndrome. Random hexamers were used to reverse transcribe an amount of about 0.45 to 1 ug RNA. TCRdb ran MiXCR on the immunoSEQ multiplex PCR reads and lists one entry per CDR3 protein. The data hold about 100,000 distinct CDR3 sequences, with 95% observed a single time. The sequenced sample was CD8+ T cells from PBMCs. These receptors were taken from a human donor with Susac syndrome.

The chain has TRBV13 and TRBJ2-6; D gene unclear. CDR3 size: 17 residues. Looked up from germline, CDR1 is PRHDT and CDR2 is FYEKMQ (reference sequence). With 0 bases removed from V and 0 bases from J, the gap between germline ends came to 9 bases. This CDR3 reads CASSLGRVISGANVLTF. The CDR3, as DNA: TGTGCCAGCAGCTTAGGCCGGGTGATCTCTGGGGCCAACGTCCTGACTTTC.

V and J are TRBV28 and TRBJ2-5; 7 bases are shared with TRBD2. J was trimmed by 5 bases and V by 11 bases; bases with no gene match: 8. This CDR3 has 12 amino acids. Germline V gene data show CDR1 as MDHEN and CDR2 as SYDVKM. CDR3 loop: CAGTGGDETQYF. The CDR3 DNA is TGTGCCGGGACGGGAGGAGACGAGACCCAGTACTTC.

The chain carries TRBV7-2 and TRBJ2-1, with D unclear. The CDR3 loop spans 15 amino acids. CDR1 and CDR2 from the germline V gene are SGHTA and FQGNSA. V lost 4 bases to trimming and J lost 0 bases, with 10 bases between them. In nucleotides, the CDR3 is TGTGCCAGCAGCTACGCGCCAAGCTCCTACAATGAGCAGTTCTTC. Translating it yields CASSYAPSSYNEQFF.

CDR3 in amino acids: CATSRVGGSGTEAFF. CDR3 DNA: TGTGCCACCAGCAGAGTTGGGGGGTCTGGCACTGAAGCTTTCTTT. The chain employs TRBV15 and TRBJ1-1; TRBD1 might be the D (5 bases). The CDR3 covers 15 residues. The germline gives CDR1 LNHNV, CDR2 YYDKDF (reference sequence). Trimming removed 1 base from V and 4 bases from J, with 13 bases in between.

V gene TRBV9 combines with J gene TRBJ1-1; D may be TRBD1 (5 bases). From germline, CDR1 is SGDLS and CDR2 YYNGEE. The ends were cut back, 3 bases at V and 3 bases at J, with 12 bases in the middle. The CDR3 contains 14 residues. The CDR3 region has the DNA TGTGCCAGCAGCGAGGGGTCTAGGGACACTGAAGCTTTCTTT. Translation: CASSEGSRDTEAFF.

The chain joins TRBV20-1 to TRBJ2-3, with D tentatively TRBD2 (7 bases). CDR3 length equals 14 residues. Trimming left V 3 bases short and J 11 bases short, with 21 bases between. Germline CDR1 and CDR2: DFQATT and SNEGSKA (reference sequence). The CDR3 region is CSASPRSRGGGQYF. The CDR3 coding sequence is TGCAGTGCTAGTCCTCGGTCTAGGGGGGGTGGGCAGTATTTT.

This CDR3 reads CSVAGRWETQYF. As DNA, the CDR3 is TGCAGCGTTGCAGGGAGGTGGGAGACCCAGTACTTC. The gene calls are TRBV29-1 and TRBJ2-5; D is possibly TRBD2 (6 bases). Trimming left V 4 bases short and J 5 bases short, with 11 bases between. This CDR3 has 12 amino acids. In germline, CDR1 is SQVTM, CDR2 ANQGSEA.

This clonotype was picked up one time. The genes are TRBV6-4 and TRBJ2-3; 12 bases are a match to TRBD2. The germline CDR1 and CDR2 sequences are MRHNA and SNTAGT. This CDR3 is 15 amino acids long. The junction had 0 bases not matched to a gene; V was cut back by 4 bases and J by 1 base. The chain's CDR3 is CASSGTSGGTDTQYF. DNA for the CDR3: TGTGCCAGCAGTGGGACTAGCGGGGGCACAGATACGCAGTATTTT.

This chain uses TRBV5-1 with TRBJ2-7; D may be TRBD1 (6 bases). The CDR3 is 16 residues long. Looked up from germline, CDR1 is SGHRS and CDR2 is YFSETQ. Trimming removed 3 bases from V and 3 bases from J, with 19 bases in between. CDR3 region: CASSSDRSPPNYEQYF. CDR3 in DNA: TGCGCCAGCAGCTCCGACAGGTCCCCTCCAAACTACGAGCAGTACTTC.

J is TRBJ1-1 and V is TRBV9; possibly TRBD1 for D (6 bases). V was pared by 4 bases and J by 3 bases, with 16 bases between. The V gene's germline CDR1 is SGDLS and CDR2 YYNGEE. The CDR3 is 15 residues long. The CDR3 loop reads CASSPVGGADTEAFF. The CDR3 nucleotides are TGTGCCAGCAGCCCAGTGGGGGGCGCTGACACTGAAGCTTTCTTT.

This sequence joins TRBV20-1 and TRBJ2-7; 7 nucleotides line up with TRBD2. V was clipped by 0 bases and J by 1 base; unmatched bases: 9. The CDR3 covers 16 residues. Germline V CDR1 and CDR2: DFQATT, SNEGSKA (reference sequence). The CDR3 loop is CSARERWGGSSYEQYF. In nucleotides, the CDR3 is TGCAGTGCTAGAGAGCGTTGGGGAGGGAGTTCCTACGAGCAGTACTTC.